A selection of T cell receptor beta chains follows, all from one sample in a study of blood T cells in healthy people across ages. TCRdb recomputed calls from the 5' RACE reads with MiXCR, one row per CDR3 protein. The data contain fewer than 750,000 distinct CDR3 sequences, around half of them singletons. Input material: blood. The receptors come from an older man in good health. Each CDR3 is given without its conserved first and last residue. Each record gives: CDR3 protein, D gene, V gene. The D gene is left open where the match is weak.

CDR3 protein: ASSVGPGYEQY
D gene: NA
V gene: TRBV7-2

CDR3 protein: ASSAPGQRETQY
D gene: TRBD1
V gene: TRBV9

CDR3 protein: ASSLGPSGTSDEQF
D gene: TRBD2
V gene: TRBV12-3/TRBV12-4

CDR3 protein: ASSMAASRQNERF
D gene: NA
V gene: TRBV7-6

CDR3 protein: ASSYSALRSANQPQH
D gene: NA
V gene: TRBV6-6

CDR3 protein: ASSIGTAYEQY
D gene: TRBD1
V gene: TRBV5-6

CDR3 protein: ASSRPGAAYEQY
D gene: NA
V gene: TRBV7-9

CDR3 protein: ASSVTSGTYNEQF
D gene: TRBD2
V gene: TRBV9

CDR3 protein: ASSFGFGGSGANVLT
D gene: NA
V gene: TRBV28

CDR3 protein: ATSDQGTSGSPSTDTQY
D gene: TRBD2
V gene: TRBV24-1

CDR3 protein: ASSPSRGQGALGYT
D gene: TRBD1
V gene: TRBV4-3

CDR3 protein: ASIIGGGGTYNEQF
D gene: NA
V gene: TRBV12-3/TRBV12-4

CDR3 protein: SARLAPNTDTQY
D gene: NA
V gene: TRBV20-1

CDR3 protein: ASSLGTSGGESPTDTQY
D gene: TRBD2
V gene: TRBV4-3

CDR3 protein: ASSPLAVRGYQPQH
D gene: NA
V gene: TRBV27

CDR3 protein: ASGLGLAPLSEQF
D gene: TRBD2
V gene: TRBV28

CDR3 protein: ASRPGPIYEQY
D gene: NA
V gene: TRBV12-3/TRBV12-4

CDR3 protein: ASGVAGSYEQY
D gene: TRBD2
V gene: TRBV6-2/TRBV6-3

CDR3 protein: ASSDGQVGYNEQF
D gene: NA
V gene: TRBV6-5

CDR3 protein: ASSDGPSSWGPNTQY
D gene: NA
V gene: TRBV9

CDR3 protein: ASSGNPGQPNTEAF
D gene: NA
V gene: TRBV25-1

CDR3 protein: ASSYSSGSTGTQY
D gene: NA
V gene: TRBV6-5

CDR3 protein: ASSSGTTSGELF
D gene: NA
V gene: TRBV4-2

CDR3 protein: ASSKTGGAFNSADTQY
D gene: NA
V gene: TRBV9

CDR3 protein: SVVDGLEGPLH
D gene: NA
V gene: TRBV29-1

CDR3 protein: ASSPNLPGETQY
D gene: NA
V gene: TRBV7-2

CDR3 protein: ASSPNGAGETQY
D gene: NA
V gene: TRBV7-2

CDR3 protein: AWSAQVIAYEQY
D gene: NA
V gene: TRBV30

CDR3 protein: ASSEGRARSPLH
D gene: NA
V gene: TRBV2

CDR3 protein: SVSRGGEETQY
D gene: NA
V gene: TRBV20-1

CDR3 protein: ASSYSPGGDTGELF
D gene: NA
V gene: TRBV6-5

CDR3 protein: ASSEGLAGAGNIQY
D gene: TRBD2
V gene: TRBV2

CDR3 protein: ASSFSGGPYTQY
D gene: NA
V gene: TRBV5-1

CDR3 protein: ASSARTGQTEAF
D gene: TRBD1
V gene: TRBV7-9

CDR3 protein: ASSPELGEQF
D gene: NA
V gene: TRBV9

CDR3 protein: ASSVELFSYEQY
D gene: NA
V gene: TRBV9

CDR3 protein: ASSARWDRGSPLH
D gene: TRBD1
V gene: TRBV9

CDR3 protein: ASSSVPGQASMNTEAF
D gene: TRBD1
V gene: TRBV13

CDR3 protein: ASSARDRTNYGYT
D gene: TRBD1
V gene: TRBV9

CDR3 protein: SVEGGGHKAF
D gene: NA
V gene: TRBV29-1

CDR3 protein: ASRQTGSPGPRAPGAYNEQF
D gene: NA
V gene: TRBV6-1

CDR3 protein: ASRAVDRAPETQY
D gene: TRBD1
V gene: TRBV6-1

CDR3 protein: ASSFPGARDGYT
D gene: NA
V gene: TRBV7-2

CDR3 protein: ASILTGVEPYGYT
D gene: TRBD1
V gene: TRBV6-1

CDR3 protein: ASSQVGREAGTQY
D gene: NA
V gene: TRBV4-3

CDR3 protein: ASSPGTGPREQF
D gene: TRBD1
V gene: TRBV13

CDR3 protein: ASSDRDRNEKLF
D gene: TRBD1
V gene: TRBV3-1

CDR3 protein: ASAEPYEQY
D gene: NA
V gene: TRBV2

CDR3 protein: ASSPEAGTNPNEQF
D gene: NA
V gene: TRBV6-5

CDR3 protein: ASLLAAKRGDTQY
D gene: TRBD2
V gene: TRBV7-2